This T cell receptor (beta chain) was retrieved from a study of shared clonotypes between healthy human individuals. Terminally differentiated effector memory CD45RA+ cells were excluded from the naive CD8 cells, which were CD45RO-negative and positively selected for CCR7. Trimming cost V 2 bases and J 1 base, with 6 bases left between them. CDR1 and CDR2 (germline): SGHAT, FQNNGV. CDR3 size: 13 residues. Notes on this clone: This CDR3 is also generated by other DNA sequences in the sample.

The method was immunoSEQ multiplex PCR; TCRdb's version includes in-frame clones alone and lacks a portion of them. The data contain 700,000 to 950,000 clones, roughly 96% of them singletons. The source material was naive CD8+ T cells sorted from blood. This receptor was obtained from a young man in good health. The gene calls are TRBV11-2 and TRBJ2-7, with D possibly TRBD1 on 5 matching bases. CDR3 sequence: CASSLQGSYEQYF. Written as DNA, the CDR3 is TGTGCCAGCAGCTTACAGGGATCCTACGAGCAGTACTTC.